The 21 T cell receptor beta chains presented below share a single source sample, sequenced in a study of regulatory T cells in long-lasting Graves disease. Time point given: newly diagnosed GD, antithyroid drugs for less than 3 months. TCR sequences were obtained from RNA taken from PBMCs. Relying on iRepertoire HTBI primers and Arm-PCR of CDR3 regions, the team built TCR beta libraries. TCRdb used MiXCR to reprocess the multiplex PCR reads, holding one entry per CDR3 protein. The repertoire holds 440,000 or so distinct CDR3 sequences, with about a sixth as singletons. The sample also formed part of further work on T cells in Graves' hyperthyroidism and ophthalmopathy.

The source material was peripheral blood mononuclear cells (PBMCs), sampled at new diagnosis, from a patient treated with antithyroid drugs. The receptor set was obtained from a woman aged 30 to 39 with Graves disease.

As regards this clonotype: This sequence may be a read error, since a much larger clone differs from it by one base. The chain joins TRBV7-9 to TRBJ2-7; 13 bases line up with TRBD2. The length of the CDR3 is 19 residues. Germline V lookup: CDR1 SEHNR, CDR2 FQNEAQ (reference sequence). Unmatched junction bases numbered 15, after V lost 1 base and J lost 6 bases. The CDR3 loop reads CASSLEPGLAGITAFEQYF. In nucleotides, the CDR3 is TGTGCCAGCAGCTTAGAGCCGGGACTAGCGGGAATCACAGCGTTCGAGCAGTACTTC. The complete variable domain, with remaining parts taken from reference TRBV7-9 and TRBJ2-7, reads DTGVSQNPRHKITKRGQNVTFRCDPISEHNRLYWYRQTLGQGPEFLTYFQNEAQLEKSRLLSDRFSAERPKGSFSTLEIQRTEQGDSAMYLCASSLEPGLAGITAFEQYFGPGTRLTVT.

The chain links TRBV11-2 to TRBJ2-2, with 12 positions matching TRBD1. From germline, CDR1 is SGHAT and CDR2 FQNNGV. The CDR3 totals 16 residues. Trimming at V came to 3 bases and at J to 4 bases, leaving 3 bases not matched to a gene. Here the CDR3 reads CASSFWDRGPTGELFF. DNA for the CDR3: TGTGCCAGCAGCTTTTGGGACAGGGGGCCCACCGGGGAGCTGTTTTTT. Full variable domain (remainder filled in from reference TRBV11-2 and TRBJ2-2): EAGVAQSPRYKIIEKRQSVAFWCNPISGHATLYWYQQILGQGPKLLIQFQNNGVVDDSQLPKDRFSAERLKGVDSTLKIQPAKLEDSAVYLCASSFWDRGPTGELFFGEGSRLTVL.

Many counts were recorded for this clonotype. This CDR3 reads CASSPFGGSYNEQFF. The DNA for the CDR3 is TGTGCCAGCTCACCATTCGGGGGCTCCTACAATGAGCAGTTCTTC. The J gene is TRBJ2-1, the V gene TRBV18, with D possibly matching TRBD2 (6 bases). The germline V and J ends were trimmed by 2 bases and 0 bases, with 8 bases remaining between them. Germline V lookup: CDR1 KGHSH, CDR2 LQKENI. The length of the CDR3 is 15 residues. Using reference TRBV18 and TRBJ2-1 for the parts outside the CDR3, the full variable domain is NAGVMQNPRHLVRRRGQEARLRCSPMKGHSHVYWYRQLPEEGLKFMVYLQKENIIDESGMPKERFSAEFPKEGPSILRIQQVVRGDSAAYFCASSPFGGSYNEQFFGPGTRLTVL.

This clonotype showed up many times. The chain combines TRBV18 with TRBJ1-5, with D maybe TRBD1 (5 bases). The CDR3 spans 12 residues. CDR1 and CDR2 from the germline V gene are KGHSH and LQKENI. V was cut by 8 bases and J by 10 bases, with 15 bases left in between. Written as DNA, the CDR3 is TGTGCCAGCGGCGGGAAAAGGGGACCCCAGCATTTT. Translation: CASGGKRGPQHF. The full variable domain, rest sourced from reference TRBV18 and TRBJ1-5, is NAGVMQNPRHLVRRRGQEARLRCSPMKGHSHVYWYRQLPEEGLKFMVYLQKENIIDESGMPKERFSAEFPKEGPSILRIQQVVRGDSAAYFCASGGKRGPQHFGDGTRLSIL.

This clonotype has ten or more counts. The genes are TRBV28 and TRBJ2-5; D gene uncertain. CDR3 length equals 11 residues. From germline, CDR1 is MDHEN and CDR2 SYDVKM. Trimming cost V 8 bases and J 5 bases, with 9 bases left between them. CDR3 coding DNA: TGTGCCAGCGGACCTCGGGAGACCCAGTACTTC. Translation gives CASGPRETQYF.

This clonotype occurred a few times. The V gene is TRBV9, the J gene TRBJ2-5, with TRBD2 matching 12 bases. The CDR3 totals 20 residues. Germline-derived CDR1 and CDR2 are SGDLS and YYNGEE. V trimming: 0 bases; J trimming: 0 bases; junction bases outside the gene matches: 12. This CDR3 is CASSVVPMASGREHQETQYF. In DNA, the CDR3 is TGTGCCAGCAGCGTAGTGCCCATGGCTAGCGGGAGGGAACACCAAGAGACCCAGTACTTC.

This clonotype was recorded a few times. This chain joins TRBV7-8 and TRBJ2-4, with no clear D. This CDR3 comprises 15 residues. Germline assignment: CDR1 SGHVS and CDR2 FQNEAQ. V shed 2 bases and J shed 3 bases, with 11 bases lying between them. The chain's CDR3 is CASSLPLVGKNIQYF. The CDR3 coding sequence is TGTGCCAGCAGCTTACCGTTGGTAGGCAAAAACATTCAGTACTTC.

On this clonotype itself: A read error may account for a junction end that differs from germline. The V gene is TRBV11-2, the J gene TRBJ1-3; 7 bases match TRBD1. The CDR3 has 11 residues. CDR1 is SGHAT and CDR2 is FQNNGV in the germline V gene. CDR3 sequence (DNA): TGTGCCAGCTTCGCCCGGGACAGAGACAGTTTT. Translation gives CASFARDRDSF. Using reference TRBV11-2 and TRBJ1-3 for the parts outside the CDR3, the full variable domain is EAGVAQSPRYKIIEKRQSVAFWCNPISGHATLYWYQQILGQGPKLLIQFQNNGVVDDSQLPKDRFSAERLKGVDSTLKIQPAKLEDSAVYLCASFARDRDSFGEGSWLTVV.

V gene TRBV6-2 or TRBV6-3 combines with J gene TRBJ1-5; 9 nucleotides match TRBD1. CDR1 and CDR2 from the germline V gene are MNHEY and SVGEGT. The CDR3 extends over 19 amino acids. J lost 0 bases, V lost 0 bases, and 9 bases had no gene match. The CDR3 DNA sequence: TGTGCCAGCAGTTACTCTCTGGGGACAGGGAGGAATAGCAATCAGCCCCAGCATTTT. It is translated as CASSYSLGTGRNSNQPQHF.

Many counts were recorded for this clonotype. The CDR3 DNA follows: TGTGCCATCAGCGAGGGTGGCGGGAGCCAAGAGACCCAGTACTTC. Protein: CAISEGGGSQETQYF. The rearrangement joins TRBV10-3 to TRBJ2-5; 7 positions agree with TRBD2. Germline V gene lookup returns CDR1 ENHRY and CDR2 SYGVKD. The CDR3 is 15 residues long. V was clipped by 6 bases and J by 1 base; unmatched bases: 8.

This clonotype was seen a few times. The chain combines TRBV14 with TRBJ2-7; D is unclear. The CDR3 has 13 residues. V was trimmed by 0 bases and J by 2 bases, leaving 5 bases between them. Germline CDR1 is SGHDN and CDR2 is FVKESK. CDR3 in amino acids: CASSQDTPYEQYF. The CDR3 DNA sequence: TGTGCCAGCAGCCAAGACACTCCCTACGAGCAGTACTTC.

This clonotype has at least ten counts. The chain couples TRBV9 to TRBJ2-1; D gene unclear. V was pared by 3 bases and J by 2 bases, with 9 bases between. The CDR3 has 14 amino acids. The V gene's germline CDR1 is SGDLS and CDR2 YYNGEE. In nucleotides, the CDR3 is TGTGCCAGCAGCGGTAGGTTCACCTACAATGAGCAGTTCTTC. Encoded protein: CASSGRFTYNEQFF.

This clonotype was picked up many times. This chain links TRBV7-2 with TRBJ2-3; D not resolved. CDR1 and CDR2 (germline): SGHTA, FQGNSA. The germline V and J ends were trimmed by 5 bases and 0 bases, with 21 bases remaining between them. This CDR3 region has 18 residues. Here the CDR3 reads CASSVTPRQEASTDTQYF. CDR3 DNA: TGTGCCAGCAGCGTGACCCCGCGACAAGAGGCTAGCACAGATACGCAGTATTTT.

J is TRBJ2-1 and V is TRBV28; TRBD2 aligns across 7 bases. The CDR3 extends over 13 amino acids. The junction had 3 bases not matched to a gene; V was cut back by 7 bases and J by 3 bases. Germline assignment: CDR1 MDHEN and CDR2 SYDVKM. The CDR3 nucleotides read TGTGCCAGCACGAGCGGGAACTACAATGAGCAGTTCTTC. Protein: CASTSGNYNEQFF. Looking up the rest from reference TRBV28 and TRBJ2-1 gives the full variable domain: DVKVTQSSRYLVKRTGEKVFLECVQDMDHENMFWYRQDPGLGLRLIYFSYDVKMKEKGDIPEGYSVSREKKERFSLILESASTNQTSMYLCASTSGNYNEQFFGPGTRLTVL.

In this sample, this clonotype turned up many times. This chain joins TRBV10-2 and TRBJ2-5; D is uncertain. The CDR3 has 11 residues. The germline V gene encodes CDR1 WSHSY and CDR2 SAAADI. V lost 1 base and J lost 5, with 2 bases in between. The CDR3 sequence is CASSEFETQYF. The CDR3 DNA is TGCGCCAGCAGTGAGTTCGAGACCCAGTACTTC.

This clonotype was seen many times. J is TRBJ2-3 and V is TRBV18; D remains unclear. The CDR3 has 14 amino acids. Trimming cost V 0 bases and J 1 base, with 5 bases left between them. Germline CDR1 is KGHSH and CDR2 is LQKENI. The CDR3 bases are TGTGCCAGCTCACCACCGATTGGCACAGATACGCAGTATTTT. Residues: CASSPPIGTDTQYF.

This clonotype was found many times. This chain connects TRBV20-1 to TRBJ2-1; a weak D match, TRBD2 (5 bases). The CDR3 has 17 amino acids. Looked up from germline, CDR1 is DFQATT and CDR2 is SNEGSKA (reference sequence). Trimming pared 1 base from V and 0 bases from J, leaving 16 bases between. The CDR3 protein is CSARGEYGRSSYNEQFF. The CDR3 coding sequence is TGCAGTGCTAGAGGGGAGTATGGCAGAAGCTCCTACAATGAGCAGTTCTTC.

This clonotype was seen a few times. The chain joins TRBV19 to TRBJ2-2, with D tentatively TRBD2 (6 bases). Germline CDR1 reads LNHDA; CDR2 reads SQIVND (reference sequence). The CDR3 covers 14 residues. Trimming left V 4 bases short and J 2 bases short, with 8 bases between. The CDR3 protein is CASSTGGNTGELFF. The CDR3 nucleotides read TGTGCCAGTAGTACCGGGGGTAACACCGGGGAGCTGTTTTTT.

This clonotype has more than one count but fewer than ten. The CDR3 spells CASRLQGPDTQYF. The CDR3 coding sequence is TGTGCCAGCAGGCTGCAGGGGCCGGATACGCAGTATTTT. The chain links TRBV6-1 to TRBJ2-3, with D tentatively TRBD1 (6 bases). Germline-derived CDR1 and CDR2 are MNHNS and SASEGT. This CDR3 comprises 13 residues. Trimming took 6 bases from V and 6 from J, leaving 13 bases between them.

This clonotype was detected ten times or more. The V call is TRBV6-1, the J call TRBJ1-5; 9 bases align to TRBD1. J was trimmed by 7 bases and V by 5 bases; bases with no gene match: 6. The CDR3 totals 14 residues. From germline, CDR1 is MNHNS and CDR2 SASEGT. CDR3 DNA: TGTGCCAGCAGTACAGACAGGGGGGGACAGCCCCAGCATTTT. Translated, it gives CASSTDRGGQPQHF.

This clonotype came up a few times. CDR3 in DNA: TGCGCCAGCAGCTTGGCCGCGGGACTCCTATATGGCTACACCTTC. This encodes CASSLAAGLLYGYTF. The chain has TRBV5-1 and TRBJ1-2, with D perhaps TRBD1 (5 bases). Trimming pared 0 bases from V and 5 bases from J, leaving 14 bases between. The CDR3 extends over 15 amino acids. Germline-derived CDR1 and CDR2 are SGHRS and YFSETQ.